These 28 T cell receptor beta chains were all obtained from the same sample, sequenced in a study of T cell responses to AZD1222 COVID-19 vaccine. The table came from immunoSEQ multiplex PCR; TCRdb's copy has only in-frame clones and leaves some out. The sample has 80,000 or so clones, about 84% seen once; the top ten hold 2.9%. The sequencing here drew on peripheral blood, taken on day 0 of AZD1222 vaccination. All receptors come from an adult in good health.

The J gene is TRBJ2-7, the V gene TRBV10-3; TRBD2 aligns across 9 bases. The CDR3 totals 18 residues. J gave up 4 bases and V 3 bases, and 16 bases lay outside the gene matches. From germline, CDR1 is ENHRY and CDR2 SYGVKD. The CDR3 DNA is TGTGCCATCAGTGAAGGGAGGGGGTTAACTAGCGGGCTTTACGAGCAGTACTTC. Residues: CAISEGRGLTSGLYEQYF.

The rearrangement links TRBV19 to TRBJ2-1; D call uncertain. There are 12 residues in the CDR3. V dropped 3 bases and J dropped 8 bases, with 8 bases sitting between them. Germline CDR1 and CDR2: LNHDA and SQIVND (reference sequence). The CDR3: CASSMASYEQFF. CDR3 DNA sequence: TGTGCCAGTAGTATGGCGTCTTATGAGCAGTTCTTC.

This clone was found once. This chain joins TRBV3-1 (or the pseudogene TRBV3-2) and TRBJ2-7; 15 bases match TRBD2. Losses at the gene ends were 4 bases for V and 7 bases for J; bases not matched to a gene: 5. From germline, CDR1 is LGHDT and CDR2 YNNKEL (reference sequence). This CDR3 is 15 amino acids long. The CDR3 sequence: CASSRGLAGGPEQYF. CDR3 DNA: TGTGCCAGCAGCCGCGGACTAGCGGGAGGGCCTGAGCAGTACTTC.

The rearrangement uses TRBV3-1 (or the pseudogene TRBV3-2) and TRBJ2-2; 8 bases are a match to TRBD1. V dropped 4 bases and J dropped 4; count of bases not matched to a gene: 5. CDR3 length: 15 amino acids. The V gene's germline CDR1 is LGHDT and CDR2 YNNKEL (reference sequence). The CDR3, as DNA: TGTGCCAGCAGCCCGTACACAGGGGGCACCGGGGAGCTGTTTTTT. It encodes CASSPYTGGTGELFF.

DNA for the CDR3: TGTGCCAGCAGAAGGGGGCCTGGAAACACCATATATTTT. Its protein is CASRRGPGNTIYF. The gene calls are TRBV2 and TRBJ1-3; TRBD1 matches 7 bases. V shed 6 bases and J 2 bases; nucleotides not matched to a gene: 1. Germline V CDR1 and CDR2: SNHLY, FYNNEI. The CDR3 covers 13 residues.

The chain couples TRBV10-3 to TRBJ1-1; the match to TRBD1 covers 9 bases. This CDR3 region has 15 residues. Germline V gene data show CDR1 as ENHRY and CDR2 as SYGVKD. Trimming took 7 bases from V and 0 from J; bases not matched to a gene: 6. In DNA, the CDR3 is TGTGCCATCATGGGGACAGGGCAGCTGAACACTGAAGCTTTCTTT. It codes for CAIMGTGQLNTEAFF.

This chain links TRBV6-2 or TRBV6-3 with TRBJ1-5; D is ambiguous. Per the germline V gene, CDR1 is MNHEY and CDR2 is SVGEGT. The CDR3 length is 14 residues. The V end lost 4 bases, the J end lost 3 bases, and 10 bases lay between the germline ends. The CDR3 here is CASSFGVLNQPQHF. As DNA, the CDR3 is TGTGCCAGCAGTTTTGGAGTCCTCAATCAGCCCCAGCATTTT.

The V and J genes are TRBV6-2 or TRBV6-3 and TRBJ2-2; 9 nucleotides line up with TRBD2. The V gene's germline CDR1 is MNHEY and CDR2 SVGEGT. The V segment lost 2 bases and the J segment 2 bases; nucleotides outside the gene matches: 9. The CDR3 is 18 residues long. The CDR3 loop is CASSYGDLTSGNTGELFF. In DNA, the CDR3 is TGTGCCAGCAGTTACGGCGATCTGACTAGCGGAAACACCGGGGAGCTGTTTTTT.

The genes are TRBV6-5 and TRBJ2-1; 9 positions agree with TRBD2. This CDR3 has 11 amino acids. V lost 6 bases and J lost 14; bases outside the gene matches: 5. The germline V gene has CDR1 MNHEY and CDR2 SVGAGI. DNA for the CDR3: TGTGCCAGCAGATACGCGGGAGGGGAGTTCTTC. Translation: CASRYAGGEFF.

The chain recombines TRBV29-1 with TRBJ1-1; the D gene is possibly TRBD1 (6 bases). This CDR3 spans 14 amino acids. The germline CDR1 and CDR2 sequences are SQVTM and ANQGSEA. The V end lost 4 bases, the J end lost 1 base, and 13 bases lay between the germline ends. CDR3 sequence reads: CSVVILGANTEAFF. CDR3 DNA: TGCAGCGTTGTTATTTTGGGGGCGAACACTGAAGCTTTCTTT.

CDR3 coding DNA: TGTGCCAGCAGCTTGGCCGTTCGTACTGAAGCTTTCTTT. Translation: CASSLAVRTEAFF. This chain joins TRBV5-5 and TRBJ1-1; D remains unclear. Germline V gene data show CDR1 as SGHKS and CDR2 as YYEKEE (reference sequence). The CDR3 is made up of 13 amino acids. Trimming shortened V by 0 bases and J by 5 bases, and 8 bases separated the two germline ends.

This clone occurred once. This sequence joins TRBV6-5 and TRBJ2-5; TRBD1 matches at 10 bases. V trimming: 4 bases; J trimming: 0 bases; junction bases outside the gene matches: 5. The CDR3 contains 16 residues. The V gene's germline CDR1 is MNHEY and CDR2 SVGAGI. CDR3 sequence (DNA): TGTGCCAGCAGTTGGGGACAGGGGAGGTACCAAGAGACCCAGTACTTC. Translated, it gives CASSWGQGRYQETQYF.

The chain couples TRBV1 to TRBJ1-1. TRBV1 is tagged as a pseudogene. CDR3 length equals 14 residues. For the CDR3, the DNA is TGCACCAGCAGCCAAGAAACGGGGGGCGTCCGGTCTTTCTTT. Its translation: CTSSQETGGVRSFF.

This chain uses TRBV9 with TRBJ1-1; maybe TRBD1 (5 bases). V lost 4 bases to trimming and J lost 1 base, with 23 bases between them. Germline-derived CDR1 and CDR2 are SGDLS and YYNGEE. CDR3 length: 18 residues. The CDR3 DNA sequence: TGTGCCAGCAGCATAGGTGTGGGCAGGGCAAGGGAGAACACTGAAGCTTTCTTT. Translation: CASSIGVGRARENTEAFF.

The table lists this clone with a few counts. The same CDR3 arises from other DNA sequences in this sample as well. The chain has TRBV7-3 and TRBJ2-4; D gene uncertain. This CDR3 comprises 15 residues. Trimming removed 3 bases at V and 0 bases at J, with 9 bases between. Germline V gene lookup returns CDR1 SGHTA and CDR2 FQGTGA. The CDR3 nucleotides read TGTGCCAGCAGCTTGGATGGCTTAGCCAAAAACATTCAGTACTTC. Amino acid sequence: CASSLDGLAKNIQYF.

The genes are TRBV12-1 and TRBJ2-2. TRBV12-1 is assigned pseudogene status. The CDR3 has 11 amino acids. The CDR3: CAGDRCGELFF. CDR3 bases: TGTGCCGGGGACCGCTGCGGGGAGCTGTTTTTT.

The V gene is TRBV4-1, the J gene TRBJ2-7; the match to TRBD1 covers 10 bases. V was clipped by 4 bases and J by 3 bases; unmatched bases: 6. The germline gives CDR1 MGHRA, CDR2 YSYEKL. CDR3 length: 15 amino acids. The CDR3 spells CASSLRTGGSYEQYF. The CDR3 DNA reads TGCGCCAGCAGCCTACGGACAGGGGGGAGCTACGAGCAGTACTTC.

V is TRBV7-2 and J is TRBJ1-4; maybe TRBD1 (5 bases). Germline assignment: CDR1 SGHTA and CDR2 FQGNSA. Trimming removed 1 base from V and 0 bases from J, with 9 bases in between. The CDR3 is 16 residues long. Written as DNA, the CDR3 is TGTGCCAGCAGCTTAGATTTACAGGCAACTAATGAAAAACTGTTTTTT. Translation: CASSLDLQATNEKLFF.

DNA of the CDR3: TGTGCCAGCAGCACAGGGACAGGGGTTCAAAATTCACCCCTCCACTTT. It encodes CASSTGTGVQNSPLHF. The chain is built from TRBV7-6 and TRBJ1-6, with 10 bases matching TRBD1. Unmatched junction bases numbered 8, after V lost 5 bases and J lost 7 bases. The CDR3 spans 16 residues. Germline V CDR1 and CDR2: SGHVS, FNYEAQ.

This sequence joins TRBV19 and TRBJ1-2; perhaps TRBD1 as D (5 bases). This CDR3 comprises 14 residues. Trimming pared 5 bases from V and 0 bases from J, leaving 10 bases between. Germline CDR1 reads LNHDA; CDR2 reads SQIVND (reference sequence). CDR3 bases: TGTGCCAGTAGTCCGATCAGGGCTAACTATGGCTACACCTTC. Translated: CASSPIRANYGYTF. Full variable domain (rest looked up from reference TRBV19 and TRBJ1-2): DGGITQSPKYLFRKEGQNVTLSCEQNLNHDAMYWYRQDPGQGLRLIYYSQIVNDFQKGDIAEGYSVSREKKESFPLTVTSAQKNPTAFYLCASSPIRANYGYTFGSGTRLTVV.

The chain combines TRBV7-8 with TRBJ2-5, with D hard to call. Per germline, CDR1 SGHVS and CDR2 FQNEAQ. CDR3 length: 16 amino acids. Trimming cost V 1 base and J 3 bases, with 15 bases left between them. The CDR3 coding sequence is TGTGCCAGCAGCTTAGTGCTCTCAGGATTAGAAGAGACCCAGTACTTC. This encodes CASSLVLSGLEETQYF.

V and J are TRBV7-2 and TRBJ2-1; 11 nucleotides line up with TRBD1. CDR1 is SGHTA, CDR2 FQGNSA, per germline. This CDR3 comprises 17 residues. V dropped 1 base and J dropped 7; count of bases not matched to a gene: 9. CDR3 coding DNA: TGTGCCAGCAGCTTAGGGAGGACAGGGGGCGCAAGGAATGAGCAGTTCTTC. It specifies CASSLGRTGGARNEQFF.

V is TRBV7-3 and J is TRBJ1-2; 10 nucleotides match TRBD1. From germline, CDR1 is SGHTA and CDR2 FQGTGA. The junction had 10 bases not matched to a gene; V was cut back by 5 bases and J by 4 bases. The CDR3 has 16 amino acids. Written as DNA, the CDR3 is TGTGCCAGCAGCCCATCGGACAGGGGGTTGAGCTATGGCTACACCTTC. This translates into CASSPSDRGLSYGYTF.

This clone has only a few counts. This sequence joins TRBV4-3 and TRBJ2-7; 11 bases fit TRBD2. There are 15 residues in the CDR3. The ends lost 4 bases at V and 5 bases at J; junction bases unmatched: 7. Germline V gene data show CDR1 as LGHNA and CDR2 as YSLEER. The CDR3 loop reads CASSPTSGSGHEQYF. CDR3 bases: TGCGCCAGCAGCCCTACTAGCGGGAGCGGCCACGAGCAGTACTTC.

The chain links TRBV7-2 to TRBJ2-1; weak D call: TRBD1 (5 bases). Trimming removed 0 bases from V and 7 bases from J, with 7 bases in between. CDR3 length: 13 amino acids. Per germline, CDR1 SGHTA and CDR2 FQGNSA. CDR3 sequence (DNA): TGTGCCAGCAGCTTAGCAAGGGGAAATGAGCAGTTCTTC. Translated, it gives CASSLARGNEQFF.

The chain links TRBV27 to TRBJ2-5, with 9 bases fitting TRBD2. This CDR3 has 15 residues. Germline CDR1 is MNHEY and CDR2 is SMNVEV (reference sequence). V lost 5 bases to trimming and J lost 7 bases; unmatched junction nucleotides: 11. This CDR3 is CASSTFDSGSGTQYF. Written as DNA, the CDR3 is TGTGCCAGCAGTACATTCGATAGCGGGAGTGGGACCCAGTACTTC.

CDR3 DNA: TGTGCCAGCAGTTCCCCGGGGTTGGGCACAGATACGCAGTATTTT. It specifies CASSSPGLGTDTQYF. The rearrangement links TRBV6-5 to TRBJ2-3; D perhaps matches TRBD2 (5 bases). CDR3 length: 15 residues. The V gene lost 4 bases and the J gene lost 1 base, with 12 bases spanning the gap. Germline lookup yields CDR1 MNHEY and CDR2 SVGAGI.

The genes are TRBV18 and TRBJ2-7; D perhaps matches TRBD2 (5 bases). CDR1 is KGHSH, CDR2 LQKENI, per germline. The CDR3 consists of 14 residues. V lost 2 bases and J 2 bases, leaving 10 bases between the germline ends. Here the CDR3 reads CASSPGGPTYEQYF. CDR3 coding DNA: TGTGCCAGCTCACCAGGCGGGCCCACCTACGAGCAGTACTTC.